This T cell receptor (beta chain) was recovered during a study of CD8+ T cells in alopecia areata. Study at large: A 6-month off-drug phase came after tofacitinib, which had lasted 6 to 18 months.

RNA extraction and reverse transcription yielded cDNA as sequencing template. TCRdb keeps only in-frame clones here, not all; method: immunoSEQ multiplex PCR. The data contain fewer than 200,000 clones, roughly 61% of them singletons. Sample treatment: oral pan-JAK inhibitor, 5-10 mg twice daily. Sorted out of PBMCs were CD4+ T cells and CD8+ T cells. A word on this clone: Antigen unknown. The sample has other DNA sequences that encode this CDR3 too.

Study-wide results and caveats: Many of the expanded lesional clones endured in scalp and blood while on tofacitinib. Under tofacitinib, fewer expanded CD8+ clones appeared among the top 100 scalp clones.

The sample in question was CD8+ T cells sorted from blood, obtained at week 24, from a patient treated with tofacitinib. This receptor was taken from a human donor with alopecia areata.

DNA for the CDR3: TGCAGCGTTGATGGGGGACTGAACACTGAAGCTTTCTTT. It yields the protein CSVDGGLNTEAFF. The chain links TRBV29-1 to TRBJ1-1; possible D gene TRBD1, 5 bases. The V end was cut by 3 bases, the J end by 0 bases, with 8 bases between. CDR3 length equals 13 residues. Germline V gene sequence: CDR1 SQVTM, CDR2 ANQGSEA.